Listed here are 18 T cell receptor beta chains from one sample, sequenced in a study of T-cell reconstitution after alpha-beta-depleted transplantation in children. The authors prepared the TCRbeta library with unique molecular identifiers. A single record per CDR3 protein comes from TCRdb applying MiXCR to the PCR reads. The table includes approximately 240,000 distinct CDR3 sequences, around 8.9% detected once. The sequenced sample was PBMCs from the stem cell graft donor, obtained from the stem cell graft. The receptors stem from a human donor who donated a stem cell graft to a child with SCID.

This clonotype was seen ten or more times. The chain employs TRBV9 and TRBJ2-1; either TRBD1 or TRBD2 may supply D (5 bases each). Germline loops: CDR1 SGDLS, CDR2 YYNGEE. V was trimmed by 4 bases and J by 1 base, leaving 15 bases between them. This CDR3 comprises 16 residues. CDR3 DNA sequence: TGTGCCAGCAGCTTTCAGGGACGGACGTCCTACAATGAGCAGTTCTTC. It codes for CASSFQGRTSYNEQFF. The full variable domain, completed using reference TRBV9 and TRBJ2-1, is DSGVTQTPKHLITATGQRVTLRCSPRSGDLSVYWYQQSLDQGLQFLIQYYNGEERAKGNILERFSAQQFPDLHSELNLSSLELGDSALYFCASSFQGRTSYNEQFFGPGTRLTVL.

This clonotype was seen repeatedly, ten times or more. The chain has TRBV7-9 and TRBJ1-1; a possible D gene is TRBD1 (6 bases). V was shortened by 7 bases and J by 0 bases, with 18 bases between the two germline ends. The germline V gene has CDR1 SEHNR and CDR2 FQNEAQ (reference sequence). The CDR3 loop spans 16 amino acids. In DNA, the CDR3 is TGTGCCAGCACCAATACCCGCAGGGGCATGAACACTGAAGCTTTCTTT. As protein: CASTNTRRGMNTEAFF.

This clonotype was picked up many times. The chain carries TRBV24-1 and TRBJ2-1, with D tentatively TRBD2 (7 bases). The CDR3 spans 15 residues. The V end was cut by 6 bases, the J end by 4 bases, with 15 bases between. Looked up from germline, CDR1 is KGHDR and CDR2 is SFDVKD. CDR3 sequence (DNA): TGTGCCACCAGTTCCAGCGGGGACATTTACAATGAGCAGTTCTTC. Its protein product is CATSSSGDIYNEQFF.

Ten or more counts support this clonotype. The chain is built from TRBV5-1 and TRBJ2-2; the match to TRBD1 covers 9 bases. The germline CDR1 and CDR2 sequences are SGHRS and YFSETQ. Germline trimming cut 6 bases from V and 9 bases from J; bases unmatched to any gene: 12. The CDR3 has 15 amino acids. CDR3 bases: TGCGCCAGCACTACTGTCCCGGGACAGGGCCGGGAGCTGTTTTTT. The encoded protein is CASTTVPGQGRELFF.

This clonotype was counted at least ten times. This chain uses TRBV29-1 with TRBJ1-1, with no clear D. The V end lost 3 bases, the J end lost 0 bases, and 8 bases lay between the germline ends. Germline V CDR1 and CDR2: SQVTM, ANQGSEA. The CDR3 contains 13 residues. CDR3 sequence reads: CSVDVELNTEAFF. The CDR3 DNA follows: TGCAGCGTTGACGTGGAGTTGAACACTGAAGCTTTCTTT. The entire variable domain, with the rest obtained from reference TRBV29-1 and TRBJ1-1, is as follows: SAVISQKPSRDICQRGTSLTIQCQVDSQVTMMFWYRQQPGQSLTLIATANQGSEATYESGFVIDKFPISRPNLTFSTLTVSNMSPEDSSIYLCSVDVELNTEAFFGQGTRLTVV.

There are a few counts of this clonotype. The V gene is TRBV2, the J gene TRBJ2-7; D could derive from TRBD1 or TRBD2 (5 bases each). V lost 6 bases and J lost 2, with 11 bases in between. The CDR3 extends over 13 amino acids. The germline CDR1 and CDR2 sequences are SNHLY and FYNNEI. The CDR3: CASSPGAPYEQYF. CDR3 sequence (DNA): TGTGCCAGCAGCCCCGGGGCACCCTACGAGCAGTACTTC.

This clonotype was recorded at least ten times. The J gene is TRBJ2-5, the V gene TRBV7-9; no clear D gene. Between the trimmed V and J ends, which lost 4 bases and 4 bases, there was a span of 7 bases. The length of the CDR3 is 12 residues. Germline lookup yields CDR1 SEHNR and CDR2 FQNEAQ (reference sequence). As DNA, the CDR3 is TGTGCCAGCAGCTCCCTTCGAGAGACCCAGTACTTC. Amino acid sequence: CASSSLRETQYF.

In its sample, this clonotype was seen many times. The chain recombines TRBV7-9 with TRBJ2-1, with D maybe TRBD2 (6 bases). The germline gives CDR1 SEHNR, CDR2 FQNEAQ (reference sequence). This CDR3 spans 13 amino acids. V was trimmed by 5 bases and J by 6 bases, leaving 11 bases between them. The CDR3 coding sequence is TGTGCCAGCAGCGGAGGGGCGGGCAATGAGCAGTTCTTC. It is translated as CASSGGAGNEQFF.

This clonotype occurred many times. The chain has TRBV5-1 and TRBJ1-1; TRBD1 is a possible D gene (6 bases). Germline CDR1 SGHRS, CDR2 YFSETQ. V lost 7 bases and J lost 0, with 19 bases in between. The CDR3 extends over 16 amino acids. The CDR3 DNA sequence: TGCGCCAGCCGGGGGGCCGGGGGATCTATGAACACTGAAGCTTTCTTT. Translating it yields CASRGAGGSMNTEAFF. The variable domain in full, with the rest retrieved from reference TRBV5-1 and TRBJ1-1, is KAGVTQTPRYLIKTRGQQVTLSCSPISGHRSVSWYQQTPGQGLQFLFEYFSETQRNKGNFPGRFSGRQFSNSRSEMNVSTLELGDSALYLCASRGAGGSMNTEAFFGQGTRLTVV.

The V gene is TRBV28, the J gene TRBJ2-7; D is uncertain. Germline CDR1 MDHEN, CDR2 SYDVKM. The V end was cut by 4 bases, the J end by 2 bases, with 12 bases between. This CDR3 contains 14 residues. The CDR3 here is CASSSPQATYEQYF. In DNA, the CDR3 is TGTGCCAGCAGTTCCCCCCAGGCCACCTACGAGCAGTACTTC.

The table lists this clonotype with many counts. V usage is TRBV5-1 and J usage is TRBJ2-1; D remains unclear. The CDR3 contains 16 residues. Germline CDR1 is SGHRS and CDR2 is YFSETQ. Trimming stripped 0 bases from V and 5 bases from J, with 15 bases between. In nucleotides, the CDR3 is TGCGCCAGCAGCTTGGAAAGTCGCCGTGGGCACAATGAGCAGTTCTTC. It encodes CASSLESRRGHNEQFF.

At least ten counts were recorded for this clonotype. The V gene is TRBV20-1, the J gene TRBJ2-3; D remains unclear. Germline V gives CDR1 DFQATT, CDR2 SNEGSKA (reference sequence). The ends were cut back, 4 bases at V and 4 bases at J, with 12 bases in the middle. The CDR3 extends over 13 amino acids. Here the CDR3 reads CSANLDSPDTQYF. The CDR3 DNA reads as TGCAGTGCTAACCTCGACTCGCCAGATACGCAGTATTTT.

The table lists this clonotype with a few counts. The genes are TRBV12-3 or TRBV12-4 and TRBJ2-3; D may be TRBD1 (6 bases). The CDR3 totals 14 residues. Trimming pared 4 bases from V and 4 bases from J, leaving 12 bases between. CDR3 nucleotides: TGTGCCAGCAGTTCAACAGGGATTTCAGATACGCAGTATTTT. Amino acid sequence: CASSSTGISDTQYF.

In its sample, this clonotype was seen a few times. The chain combines TRBV7-6 with TRBJ1-1; 10 bases are a match to TRBD1. Per germline, CDR1 SGHVS and CDR2 FNYEAQ. V shed 0 bases and J 4 bases; nucleotides not matched to a gene: 5. The CDR3 totals 16 residues. CDR3 residues: CASSLATGTGVTEAFF. CDR3 bases: TGTGCCAGCAGCTTAGCTACCGGGACAGGGGTCACTGAAGCTTTCTTT.

The table lists this clonotype with many counts. The V and J genes are TRBV20-1 and TRBJ2-5; 11 bases line up with TRBD2. Germline CDR1 and CDR2: DFQATT and SNEGSKA (reference sequence). The CDR3 is 13 residues long. V lost 5 bases and J lost 4; bases outside the gene matches: 3. The CDR3 sequence is CSALGTSGETQYF. The CDR3 DNA sequence: TGCAGTGCTCTCGGGACTAGCGGAGAGACCCAGTACTTC.

This clonotype was counted many times. This CDR3 is CATSWGQGNGYTF. The DNA of the CDR3 is TGTGCCACCAGCTGGGGACAGGGGAATGGCTACACCTTC. V is TRBV15 and J is TRBJ1-2; 10 bases map to TRBD1. From germline, CDR1 is LNHNV and CDR2 YYDKDF (reference sequence). V gave up 5 bases and J gave up 6 bases; unmatched junction bases: 3. CDR3 length: 13 amino acids.

Ten or more counts support this clonotype. The genes are TRBV20-1 and TRBJ2-1, with D perhaps TRBD2 (7 bases). CDR1 and CDR2 (germline): DFQATT, SNEGSKA (reference sequence). Trimming removed 6 bases from V and 6 bases from J, with 30 bases in between. The CDR3 totals 18 residues. The CDR3 coding sequence is TGCAGTGCCTTCCCCGCGGTTGGTCCAGGGAGGGGGTCCAATGAGCAGTTCTTC. Translated: CSAFPAVGPGRGSNEQFF.

This clonotype was found many times. V usage is TRBV6-6 and J usage is TRBJ1-1; D remains unclear. The CDR3 has 13 residues. Germline V CDR1 and CDR2: MNHNY, SVGAGI (reference sequence). V gave up 9 bases and J gave up 4 bases, with 15 bases separating them. CDR3 amino acids: CASGPWLPTEAFF. DNA for the CDR3: TGTGCCAGTGGCCCCTGGCTGCCCACTGAAGCTTTCTTT.